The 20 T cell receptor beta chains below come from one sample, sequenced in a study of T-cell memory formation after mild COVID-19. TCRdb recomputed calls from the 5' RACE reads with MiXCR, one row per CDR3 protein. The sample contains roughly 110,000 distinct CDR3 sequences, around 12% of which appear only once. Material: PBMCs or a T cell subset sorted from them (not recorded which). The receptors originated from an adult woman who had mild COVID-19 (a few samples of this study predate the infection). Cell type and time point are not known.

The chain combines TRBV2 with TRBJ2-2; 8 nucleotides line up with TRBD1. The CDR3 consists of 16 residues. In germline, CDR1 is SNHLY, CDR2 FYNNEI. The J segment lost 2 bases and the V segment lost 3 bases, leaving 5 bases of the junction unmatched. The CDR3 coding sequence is TGTGCCAGCAGTGACCCGGACAGGGTAAACACCGGGGAGCTGTTTTTT. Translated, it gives CASSDPDRVNTGELFF.

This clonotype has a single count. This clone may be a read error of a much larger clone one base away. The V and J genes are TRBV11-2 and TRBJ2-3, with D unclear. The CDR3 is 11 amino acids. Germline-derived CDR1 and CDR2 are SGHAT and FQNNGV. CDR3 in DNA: TGTGACAGCAGCTTATTAGATACGCAGTATTTT. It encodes CDSSLLDTQYF. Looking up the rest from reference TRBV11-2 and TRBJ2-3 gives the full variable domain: EAGVAQSPRYKIIEKRQSVAFWCNPISGHATLYWYQQILGQGPKLLIQFQNNGVVDDSQLPKDRFSAERLKGVDSTLKIQPAKLEDSAVYLCDSSLLDTQYFGPGTRLTVL.

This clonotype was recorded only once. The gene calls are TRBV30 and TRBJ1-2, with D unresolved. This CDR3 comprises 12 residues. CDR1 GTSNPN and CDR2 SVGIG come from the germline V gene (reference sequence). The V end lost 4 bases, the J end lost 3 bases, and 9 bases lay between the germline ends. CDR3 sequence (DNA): TGTGCCTGGACTGGACGGGACTATGGCTACACCTTC. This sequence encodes CAWTGRDYGYTF.

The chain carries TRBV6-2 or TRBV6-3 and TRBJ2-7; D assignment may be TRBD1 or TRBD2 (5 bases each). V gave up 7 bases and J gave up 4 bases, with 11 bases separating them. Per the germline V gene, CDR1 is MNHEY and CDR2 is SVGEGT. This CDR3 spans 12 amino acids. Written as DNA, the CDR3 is TGTGCCAGCATGGGACGGAAATACGAGCAGTACTTC. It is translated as CASMGRKYEQYF.

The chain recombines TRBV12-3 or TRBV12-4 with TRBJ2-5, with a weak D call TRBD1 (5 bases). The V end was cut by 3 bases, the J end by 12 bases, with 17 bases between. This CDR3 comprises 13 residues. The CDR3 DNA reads TGTGCCAGCAGTTTGGGCAGGGTGGTTTCAGAGTACTTC. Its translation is CASSLGRVVSEYF.

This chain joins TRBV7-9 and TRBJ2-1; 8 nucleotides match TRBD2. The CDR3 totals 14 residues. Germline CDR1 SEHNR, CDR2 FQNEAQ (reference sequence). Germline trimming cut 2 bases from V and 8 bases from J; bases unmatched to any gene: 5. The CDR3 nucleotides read TGTGCCAGCAGCTTACAGCGGGAGAGAGATGAGCAGTTCTTC. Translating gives CASSLQRERDEQFF.

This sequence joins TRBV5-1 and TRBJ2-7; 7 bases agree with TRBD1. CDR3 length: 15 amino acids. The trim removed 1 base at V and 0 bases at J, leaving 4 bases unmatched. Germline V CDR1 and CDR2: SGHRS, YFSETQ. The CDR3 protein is CASSLRTGDSYEQYF. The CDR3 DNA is TGCGCCAGCAGCTTGAGGACAGGCGACTCCTACGAGCAGTACTTC.

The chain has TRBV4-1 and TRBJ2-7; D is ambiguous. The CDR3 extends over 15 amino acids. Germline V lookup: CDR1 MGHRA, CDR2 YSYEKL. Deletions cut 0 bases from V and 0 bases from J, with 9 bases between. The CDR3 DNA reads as TGCGCCAGCAGCCAAGAACCATTTGGCTCCTACGAGCAGTACTTC. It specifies CASSQEPFGSYEQYF.

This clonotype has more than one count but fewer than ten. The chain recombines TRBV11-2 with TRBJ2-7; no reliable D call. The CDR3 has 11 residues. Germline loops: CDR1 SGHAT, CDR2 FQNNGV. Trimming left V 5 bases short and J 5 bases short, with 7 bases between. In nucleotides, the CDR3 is TGTGCCAGCAGCCTTGAGAACGAGCAGTACTTC. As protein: CASSLENEQYF. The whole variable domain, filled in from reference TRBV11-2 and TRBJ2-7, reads EAGVAQSPRYKIIEKRQSVAFWCNPISGHATLYWYQQILGQGPKLLIQFQNNGVVDDSQLPKDRFSAERLKGVDSTLKIQPAKLEDSAVYLCASSLENEQYFGPGTRLTVT.

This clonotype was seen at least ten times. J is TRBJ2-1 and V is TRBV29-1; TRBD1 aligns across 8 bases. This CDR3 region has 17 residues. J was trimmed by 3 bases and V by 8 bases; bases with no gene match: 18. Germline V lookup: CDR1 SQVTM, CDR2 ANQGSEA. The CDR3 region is CSTDQGAQGKFYNEQFF. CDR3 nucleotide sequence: TGCAGCACCGACCAGGGGGCTCAAGGGAAGTTCTACAATGAGCAGTTCTTC.

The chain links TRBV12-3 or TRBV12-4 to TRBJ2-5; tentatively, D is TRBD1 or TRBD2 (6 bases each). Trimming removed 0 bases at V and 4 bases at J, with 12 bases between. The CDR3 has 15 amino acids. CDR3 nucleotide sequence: TGTGCCAGCAGTTTAGCGGGGGGCGCAGGAGAGACCCAGTACTTC. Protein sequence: CASSLAGGAGETQYF.

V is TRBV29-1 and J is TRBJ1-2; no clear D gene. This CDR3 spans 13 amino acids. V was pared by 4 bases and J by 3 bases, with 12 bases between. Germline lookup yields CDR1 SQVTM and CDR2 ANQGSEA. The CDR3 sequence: CSVGVPSHYGYTF. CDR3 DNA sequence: TGCAGCGTTGGAGTTCCCAGCCACTATGGCTACACCTTC.

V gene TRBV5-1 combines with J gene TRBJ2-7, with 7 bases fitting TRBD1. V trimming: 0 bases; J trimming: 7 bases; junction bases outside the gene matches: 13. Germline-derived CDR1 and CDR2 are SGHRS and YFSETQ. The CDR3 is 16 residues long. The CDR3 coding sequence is TGCGCCAGCAGCTTGGGGCCCTCGGGACAGTTGGAAGAGCAGTACTTC. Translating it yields CASSLGPSGQLEEQYF.

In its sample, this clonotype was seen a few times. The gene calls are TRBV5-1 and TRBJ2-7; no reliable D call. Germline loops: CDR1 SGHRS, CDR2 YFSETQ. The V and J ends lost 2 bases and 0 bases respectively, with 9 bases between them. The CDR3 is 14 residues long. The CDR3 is CASSFGSDSYEQYF. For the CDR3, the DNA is TGCGCCAGCAGCTTTGGATCGGACTCCTACGAGCAGTACTTC.

The CDR3 nucleotides are TGTGCCAGCAGCAAACCGGGACTAGCGGACAATGAGCAGTTCTTC. Translation: CASSKPGLADNEQFF. The chain combines TRBV7-8 with TRBJ2-1; 11 bases line up with TRBD2. V trimming: 5 bases; J trimming: 5 bases; junction bases outside the gene matches: 5. This CDR3 comprises 15 residues. Germline V CDR1 and CDR2: SGHVS, FQNEAQ.

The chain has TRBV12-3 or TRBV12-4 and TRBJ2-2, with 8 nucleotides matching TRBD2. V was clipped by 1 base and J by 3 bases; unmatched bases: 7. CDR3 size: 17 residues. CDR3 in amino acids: CASSLVREGPYTGELFF. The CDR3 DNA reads TGTGCCAGCAGTTTAGTACGGGAGGGCCCTTACACCGGGGAGCTGTTTTTT.

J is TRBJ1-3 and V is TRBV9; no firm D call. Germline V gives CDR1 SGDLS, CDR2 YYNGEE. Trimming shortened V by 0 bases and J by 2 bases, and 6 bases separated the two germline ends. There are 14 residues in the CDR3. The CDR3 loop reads CASSVDDAGNTIYF. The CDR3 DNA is TGTGCCAGCAGCGTAGATGATGCTGGAAACACCATATATTTT.

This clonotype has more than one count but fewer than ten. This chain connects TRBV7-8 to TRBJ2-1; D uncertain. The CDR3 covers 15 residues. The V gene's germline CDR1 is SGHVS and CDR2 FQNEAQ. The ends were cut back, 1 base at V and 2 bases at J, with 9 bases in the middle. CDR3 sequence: CASSLGPETYNEQFF. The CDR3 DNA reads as TGTGCCAGCAGCTTAGGGCCAGAGACCTACAATGAGCAGTTCTTC.

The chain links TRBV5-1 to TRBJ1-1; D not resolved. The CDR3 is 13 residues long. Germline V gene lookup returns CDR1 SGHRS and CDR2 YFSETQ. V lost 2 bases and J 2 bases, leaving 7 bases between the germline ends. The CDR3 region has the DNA TGCGCCAGCAGCTTTGCAGAAAACACTGAAGCTTTCTTT. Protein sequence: CASSFAENTEAFF.

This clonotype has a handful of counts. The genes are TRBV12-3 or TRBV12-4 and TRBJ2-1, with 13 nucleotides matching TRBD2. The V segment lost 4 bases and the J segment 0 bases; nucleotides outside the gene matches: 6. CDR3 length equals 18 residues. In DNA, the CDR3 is TGTGCCAGCAGTTCCAACCGACTAGCGGGGGGCTCCTACAATGAGCAGTTCTTC. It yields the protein CASSSNRLAGGSYNEQFF.